The T cell receptor (beta chain) described here comes from a study of control samples from healthy donors and cancer patients. Sequenced by immunoSEQ multiplex PCR; TCRdb stores in-frame clones only, minus some. The sample gives approximately 160,000 clones, about 93% of which show up once; over 3.5% is in the top ten. Germline assignment: CDR1 MRHNA and CDR2 SNTAGT. The CDR3 consists of 15 residues. Trimming cost V 5 bases and J 5 bases, with 16 bases left between them. The clonotype comes from a woman in her fifties or sixties in good health. The chain has TRBV6-4 and TRBJ2-1; possibly TRBD1 or TRBD2 for D (6 bases each). The sequencing input was blood. The CDR3 region has the DNA TGTGCCAGCAGTCAGGAGGGGACATGGGACAATGAGCAGTTCTTC. This encodes CASSQEGTWDNEQFF.